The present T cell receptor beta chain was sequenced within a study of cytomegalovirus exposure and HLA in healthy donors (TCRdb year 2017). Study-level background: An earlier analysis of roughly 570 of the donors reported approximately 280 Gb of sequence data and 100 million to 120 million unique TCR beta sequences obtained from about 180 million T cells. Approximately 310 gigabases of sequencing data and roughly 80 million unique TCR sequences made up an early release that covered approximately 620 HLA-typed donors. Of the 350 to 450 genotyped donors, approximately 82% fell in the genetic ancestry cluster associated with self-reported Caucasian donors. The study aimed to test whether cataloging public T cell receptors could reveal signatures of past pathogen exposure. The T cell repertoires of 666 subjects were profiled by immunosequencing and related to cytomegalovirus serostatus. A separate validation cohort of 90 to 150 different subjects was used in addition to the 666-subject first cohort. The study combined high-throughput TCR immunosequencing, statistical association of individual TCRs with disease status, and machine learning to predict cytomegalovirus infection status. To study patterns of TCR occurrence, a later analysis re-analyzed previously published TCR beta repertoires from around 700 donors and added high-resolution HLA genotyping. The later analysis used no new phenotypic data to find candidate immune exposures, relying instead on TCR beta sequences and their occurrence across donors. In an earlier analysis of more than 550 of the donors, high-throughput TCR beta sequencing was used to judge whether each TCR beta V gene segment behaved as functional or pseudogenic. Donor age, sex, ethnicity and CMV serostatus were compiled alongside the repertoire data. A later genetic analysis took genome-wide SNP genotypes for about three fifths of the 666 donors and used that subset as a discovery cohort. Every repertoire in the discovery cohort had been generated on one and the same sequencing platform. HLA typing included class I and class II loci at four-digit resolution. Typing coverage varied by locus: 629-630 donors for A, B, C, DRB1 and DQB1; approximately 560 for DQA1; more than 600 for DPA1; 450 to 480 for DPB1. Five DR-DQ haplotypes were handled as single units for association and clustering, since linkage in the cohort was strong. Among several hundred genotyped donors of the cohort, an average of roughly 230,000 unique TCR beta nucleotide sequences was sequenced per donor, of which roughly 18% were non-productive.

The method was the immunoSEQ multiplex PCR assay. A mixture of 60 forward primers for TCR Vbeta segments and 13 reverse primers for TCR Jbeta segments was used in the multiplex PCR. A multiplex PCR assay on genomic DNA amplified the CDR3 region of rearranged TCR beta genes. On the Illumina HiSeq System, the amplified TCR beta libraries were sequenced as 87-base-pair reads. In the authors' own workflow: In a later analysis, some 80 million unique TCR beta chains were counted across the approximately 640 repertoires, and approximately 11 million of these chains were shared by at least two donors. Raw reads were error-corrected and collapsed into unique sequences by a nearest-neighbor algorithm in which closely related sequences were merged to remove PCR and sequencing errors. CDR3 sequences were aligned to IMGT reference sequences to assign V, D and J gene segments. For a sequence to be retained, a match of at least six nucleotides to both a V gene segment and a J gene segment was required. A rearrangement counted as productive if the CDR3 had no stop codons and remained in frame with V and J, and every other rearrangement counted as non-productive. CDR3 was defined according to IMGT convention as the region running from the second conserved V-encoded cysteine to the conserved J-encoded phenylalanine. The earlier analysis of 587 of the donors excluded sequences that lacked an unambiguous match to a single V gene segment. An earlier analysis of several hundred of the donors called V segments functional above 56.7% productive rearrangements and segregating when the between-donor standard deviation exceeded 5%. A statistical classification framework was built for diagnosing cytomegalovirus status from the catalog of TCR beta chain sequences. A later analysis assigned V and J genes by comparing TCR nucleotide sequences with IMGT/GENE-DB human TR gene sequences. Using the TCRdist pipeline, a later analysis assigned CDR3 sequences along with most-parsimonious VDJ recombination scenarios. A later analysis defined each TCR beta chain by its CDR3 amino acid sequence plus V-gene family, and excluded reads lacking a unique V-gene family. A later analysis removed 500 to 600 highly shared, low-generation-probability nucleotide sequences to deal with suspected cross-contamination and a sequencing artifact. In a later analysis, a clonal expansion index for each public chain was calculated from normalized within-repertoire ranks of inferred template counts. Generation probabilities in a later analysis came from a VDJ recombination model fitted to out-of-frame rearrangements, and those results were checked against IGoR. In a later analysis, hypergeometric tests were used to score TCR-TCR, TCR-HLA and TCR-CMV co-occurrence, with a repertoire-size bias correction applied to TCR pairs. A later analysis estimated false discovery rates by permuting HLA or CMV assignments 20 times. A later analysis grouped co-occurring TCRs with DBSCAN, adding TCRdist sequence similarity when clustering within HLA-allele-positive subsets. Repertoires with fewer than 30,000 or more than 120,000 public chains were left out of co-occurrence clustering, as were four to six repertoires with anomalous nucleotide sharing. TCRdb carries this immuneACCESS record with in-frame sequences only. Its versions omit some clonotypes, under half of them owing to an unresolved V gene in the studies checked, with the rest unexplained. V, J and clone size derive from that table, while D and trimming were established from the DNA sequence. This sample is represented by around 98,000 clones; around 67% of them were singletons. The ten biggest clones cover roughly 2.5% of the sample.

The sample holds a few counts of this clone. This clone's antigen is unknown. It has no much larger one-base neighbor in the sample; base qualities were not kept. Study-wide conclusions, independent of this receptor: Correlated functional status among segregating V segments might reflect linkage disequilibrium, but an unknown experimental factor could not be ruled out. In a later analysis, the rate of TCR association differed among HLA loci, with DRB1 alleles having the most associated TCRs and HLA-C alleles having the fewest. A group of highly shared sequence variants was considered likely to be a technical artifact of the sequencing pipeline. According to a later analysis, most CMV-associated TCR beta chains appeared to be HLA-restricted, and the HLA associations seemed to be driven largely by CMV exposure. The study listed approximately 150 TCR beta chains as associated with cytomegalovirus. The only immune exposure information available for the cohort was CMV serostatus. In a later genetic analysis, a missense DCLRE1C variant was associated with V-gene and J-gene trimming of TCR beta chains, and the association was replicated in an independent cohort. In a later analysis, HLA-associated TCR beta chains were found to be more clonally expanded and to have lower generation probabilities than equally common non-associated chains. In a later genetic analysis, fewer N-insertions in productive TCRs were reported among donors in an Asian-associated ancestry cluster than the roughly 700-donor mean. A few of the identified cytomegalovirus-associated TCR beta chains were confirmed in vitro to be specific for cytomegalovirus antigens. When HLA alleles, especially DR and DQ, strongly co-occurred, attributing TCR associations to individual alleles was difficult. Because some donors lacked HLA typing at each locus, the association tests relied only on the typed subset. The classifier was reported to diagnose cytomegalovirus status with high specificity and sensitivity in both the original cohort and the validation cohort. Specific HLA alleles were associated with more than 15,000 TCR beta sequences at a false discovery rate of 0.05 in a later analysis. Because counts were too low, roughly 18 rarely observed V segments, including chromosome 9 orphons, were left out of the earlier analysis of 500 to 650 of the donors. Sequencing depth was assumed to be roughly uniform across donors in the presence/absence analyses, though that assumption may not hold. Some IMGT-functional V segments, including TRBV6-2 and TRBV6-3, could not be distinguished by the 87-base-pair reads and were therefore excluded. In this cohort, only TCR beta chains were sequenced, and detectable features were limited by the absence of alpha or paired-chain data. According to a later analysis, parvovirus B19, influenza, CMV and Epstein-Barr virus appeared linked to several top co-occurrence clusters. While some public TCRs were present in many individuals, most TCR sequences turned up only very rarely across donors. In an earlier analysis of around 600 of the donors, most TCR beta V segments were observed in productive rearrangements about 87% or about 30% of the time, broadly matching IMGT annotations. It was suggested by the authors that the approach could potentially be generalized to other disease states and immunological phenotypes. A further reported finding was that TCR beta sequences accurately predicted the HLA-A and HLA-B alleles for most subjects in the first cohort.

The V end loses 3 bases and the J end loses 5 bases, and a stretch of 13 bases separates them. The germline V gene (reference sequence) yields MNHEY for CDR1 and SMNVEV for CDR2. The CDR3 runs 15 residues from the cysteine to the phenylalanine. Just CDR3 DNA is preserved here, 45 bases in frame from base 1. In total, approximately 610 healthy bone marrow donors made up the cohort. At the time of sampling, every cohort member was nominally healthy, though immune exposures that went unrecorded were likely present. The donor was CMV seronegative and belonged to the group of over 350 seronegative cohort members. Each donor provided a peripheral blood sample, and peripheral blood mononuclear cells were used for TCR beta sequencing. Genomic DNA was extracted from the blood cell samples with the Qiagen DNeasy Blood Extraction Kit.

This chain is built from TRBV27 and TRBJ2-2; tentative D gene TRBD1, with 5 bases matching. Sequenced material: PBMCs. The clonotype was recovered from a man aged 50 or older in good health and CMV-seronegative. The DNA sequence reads TGTGCCAGCAGTTTCTTCAGGGATGGGACCGGGGAGCTGTTTTTT. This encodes CASSFFRDGTGELFF.